What follows are 26 T cell receptor beta chains derived from one specimen sequenced in a study of T-cell memory formation after mild COVID-19. A single record per CDR3 protein comes from TCRdb applying MiXCR to the 5' RACE reads. The sample lists hundreds of thousands of distinct CDR3 sequences; around 13% were seen once. Input material: PBMCs or a T cell subset sorted from them (not recorded which). Every receptor here comes from a man aged 18 to 30 who had mild COVID-19 (a few samples of this study predate the infection). Cell type and time point are not known.

The chain combines TRBV6-6 with TRBJ2-5; no clear D. Germline loops: CDR1 MNHNY, CDR2 SVGAGI (reference sequence). This CDR3 contains 14 residues. V lost 0 bases, J lost 4 bases, and 9 bases lay in between. DNA for the CDR3: TGTGCCAGCAGTTACTCGATGAGCCGAGAGACCCAGTACTTC. Protein: CASSYSMSRETQYF.

The rearrangement uses TRBV5-1 and TRBJ2-1; D might be TRBD1 or TRBD2, each matching 5 bases. This CDR3 region has 18 residues. Germline V gene sequence: CDR1 SGHRS, CDR2 YFSETQ. V was pared by 3 bases and J by 2 bases, with 21 bases between. As DNA, the CDR3 is TGCGCCAGCAGCTCCCCATTAACGGAGAGGGGTCCCTACAATGAGCAGTTCTTC. Its protein product is CASSSPLTERGPYNEQFF.

This clonotype was observed a few times. V gene TRBV19 combines with J gene TRBJ1-1; TRBD1 aligns across 9 bases. Trimming at V came to 3 bases and at J to 2 bases, leaving 4 bases not matched to a gene. The CDR3 covers 15 residues. From germline, CDR1 is LNHDA and CDR2 SQIVND (reference sequence). The CDR3 bases are TGTGCCAGTAGTATCGGGACAGGGTTTAACACTGAAGCTTTCTTT. Translation gives CASSIGTGFNTEAFF.

The rearrangement links TRBV3-1 to TRBJ1-4, with TRBD1 identical over 8 bases. The ends lost 2 bases at V and 7 bases at J; junction bases unmatched: 6. This CDR3 comprises 15 residues. Germline V gene lookup returns CDR1 LGHDT and CDR2 YNNKEL (reference sequence). The CDR3: CASSQRQGKTEKLFF. The CDR3 DNA follows: TGTGCCAGCAGCCAACGACAGGGGAAGACTGAAAAACTGTTTTTT. Full variable domain (remainder filled in from reference TRBV3-1 and TRBJ1-4): DTAVSQTPKYLVTQMGNDKSIKCEQNLGHDTMYWYKQDSKKFLKIMFSYNNKELIINETVPNRFSPKSPDKAHLNLHINSLELGDSAVYFCASSQRQGKTEKLFFGSGTQLSVL.

The sample holds a few counts of this clonotype. V is TRBV6-2 or TRBV6-3 and J is TRBJ2-3, with D possibly matching TRBD2 (6 bases). CDR1 is MNHEY, CDR2 SVGEGT, per germline. Between the trimmed V and J ends, which lost 2 bases and 0 bases, there was a span of 9 bases. This CDR3 region has 15 residues. In DNA, the CDR3 is TGTGCCAGCAGTTACCGGGACTCAAGCACAGATACGCAGTATTTT. This sequence encodes CASSYRDSSTDTQYF.

This clonotype was detected a few times. This rearrangement joins TRBV20-1 to TRBJ2-6; D is uncertain. The CDR3 totals 12 residues. The V gene's germline CDR1 is DFQATT and CDR2 SNEGSKA (reference sequence). V lost 3 bases and J 5 bases, leaving 5 bases between the germline ends. CDR3 sequence: CSASPWANVLTF. For the CDR3, the DNA is TGCAGTGCTAGCCCCTGGGCCAACGTCCTGACTTTC.

This clonotype was observed many times. CDR3 DNA: TGTGCCAGCAGCCCCGGGGGGCTAGCAGTTTACAATGAGCAGTTCTTC. It codes for CASSPGGLAVYNEQFF. The chain carries TRBV7-9 and TRBJ2-1; D perhaps matches TRBD2 (7 bases). V lost 5 bases and J 4 bases, leaving 18 bases between the germline ends. Germline V gene sequence: CDR1 SEHNR, CDR2 FQNEAQ (reference sequence). The CDR3 runs 16 residues.

The genes are TRBV6-5 and TRBJ1-2; D may be TRBD1 (5 bases). The V and J ends lost 2 bases and 4 bases respectively, with 8 bases between them. Per germline, CDR1 MNHEY and CDR2 SVGAGI. The CDR3 length is 13 residues. CDR3 sequence: CASSYRGTYGYTF. In nucleotides, the CDR3 is TGTGCCAGCAGTTACCGGGGGACCTATGGCTACACCTTC.

The rearrangement uses TRBV20-1 and TRBJ2-1; 7 bases line up with TRBD2. This CDR3 comprises 16 residues. The germline V gene encodes CDR1 DFQATT and CDR2 SNEGSKA (reference sequence). J lost 4 bases, V lost 3 bases, and 12 bases had no gene match. The CDR3 region is CSARTGAGSHYNEQFF. The CDR3 region has the DNA TGCAGTGCTAGGACTGGAGCGGGGTCACATTACAATGAGCAGTTCTTC.

Ten or more counts support this clonotype. The chain carries TRBV9 and TRBJ2-7; unclear D gene. The CDR3 is 14 residues long. Germline CDR1 and CDR2: SGDLS and YYNGEE. The V and J ends lost 0 bases and 0 bases respectively, with 7 bases between them. The CDR3 DNA follows: TGTGCCAGCAGCGTAGGGTCCCCCTCCTACGAGCAGTACTTC. This sequence encodes CASSVGSPSYEQYF.

The gene calls are TRBV7-3 and TRBJ1-2, with TRBD1 matching over 8 bases. CDR3 length: 14 residues. With V trimmed by 5 bases and J by 8 bases, 10 bases remained unmatched. Germline loops: CDR1 SGHTA, CDR2 FQGTGA. Here the CDR3 DNA reads TGTGCCAGCAGCCCCGGGGGGGCAGGGGGCGGCTACACCTTC. Encoded protein: CASSPGGAGGGYTF.

V is TRBV7-9 and J is TRBJ2-1; the D is unclear. The CDR3 loop spans 13 amino acids. Germline CDR1 is SEHNR and CDR2 is FQNEAQ (reference sequence). Deletions cut 4 bases from V and 6 bases from J, with 10 bases between. Here the CDR3 reads CASSSPPSNEQFF. In nucleotides, the CDR3 is TGTGCCAGCAGCTCACCCCCCAGCAATGAGCAGTTCTTC.

This clonotype was recorded at least ten times. The chain is built from TRBV6-5 and TRBJ1-1, with D tentatively TRBD1 (5 bases). With 6 bases removed from V and 3 bases from J, the gap between germline ends came to 20 bases. This CDR3 region has 16 residues. The germline CDR1 and CDR2 sequences are MNHEY and SVGAGI. Here the CDR3 reads CASSPGGGWWDTEAFF. The CDR3 DNA follows: TGTGCCAGCAGCCCCGGGGGAGGGTGGTGGGACACTGAAGCTTTCTTT.

There are many counts of this clonotype. This rearrangement joins TRBV6-2 or TRBV6-3 to TRBJ2-7; D may be TRBD2 (7 bases). Looked up from germline, CDR1 is MNHEY and CDR2 is SVGEGT. This CDR3 is 15 amino acids long. Trimming left V 6 bases short and J 2 bases short, with 17 bases between. The CDR3, as DNA: TGTGCCAGCAGCCCCATTGGGGGGGCAACCTACGAGCAGTACGTC. Translated, it gives CASSPIGGATYEQYV.

This clonotype occurred a few times. The chain carries TRBV6-2 or TRBV6-3 and TRBJ1-5; TRBD1 is a possible D gene (5 bases). V gave up 0 bases and J gave up 5 bases, with 26 bases separating them. The CDR3 runs to 20 residues. Germline CDR1 MNHEY, CDR2 SVGEGT. Here the CDR3 reads CASSYSIWDSTGENDQPQHF. In DNA, the CDR3 is TGTGCCAGCAGTTACTCGATTTGGGACTCCACTGGTGAGAATGATCAGCCCCAGCATTTT.

V and J are TRBV11-2 and TRBJ2-5; a weak D match, TRBD1 (5 bases). This CDR3 comprises 15 residues. Germline V CDR1 and CDR2: SGHAT, FQNNGV. The V and J ends lost 2 bases and 2 bases respectively, with 12 bases between them. CDR3 residues: CASSLIWGLQETQYF. In DNA, the CDR3 is TGTGCCAGCAGCTTAATATGGGGCCTTCAAGAGACCCAGTACTTC.

This sequence joins TRBV7-6 and TRBJ2-7; D is perhaps TRBD2 (5 bases). Trimming stripped 1 base from V and 3 bases from J, with 10 bases between. This CDR3 has 14 residues. CDR1 and CDR2 (germline): SGHVS, FNYEAQ. The CDR3, as DNA: TGTGCCAGCAGCTTAGATGTGGGGAGCTACGAGCAGTACTTC. Protein sequence: CASSLDVGSYEQYF.

This clonotype was recorded many times. The CDR3, as DNA: TGTGCCAGCAGCTTAGCGAGTCAGGGGGCCTACGAGCAGTACTTC. This sequence encodes CASSLASQGAYEQYF. The chain couples TRBV7-2 to TRBJ2-7, with 7 bases that match TRBD1. J gave up 2 bases and V 0 bases, and 4 bases lay outside the gene matches. There are 15 residues in the CDR3. From germline, CDR1 is SGHTA and CDR2 FQGNSA.

The sample holds many counts of this clonotype. This chain links TRBV4-2 with TRBJ2-1; a weak D match, TRBD2 (5 bases). Germline V gene sequence: CDR1 LGHNA, CDR2 YNFKEQ. V was clipped by 0 bases and J by 4 bases, with 7 bases between them. This CDR3 region has 14 residues. CDR3 in DNA: TGTGCCAGCAGCCAAGAGGGCGGGTACAATGAGCAGTTCTTC. It translates to CASSQEGGYNEQFF.

This clonotype was seen ten or more times. The rearrangement links TRBV12-3 or TRBV12-4 to TRBJ2-1; D uncertain. The CDR3 consists of 12 residues. V was shortened by 6 bases and J by 9 bases, with 12 bases between the two germline ends. The CDR3 DNA sequence: TGTGCCAGCAGCCCGAACACCGTTGAGCAGTTCTTC. This codes for CASSPNTVEQFF.

This clonotype came up a few times. The chain carries TRBV28 and TRBJ2-7; no reliable D call. The germline V and J ends were trimmed by 3 bases and 3 bases, with 9 bases remaining between them. CDR3 length: 13 amino acids. The germline V gene has CDR1 MDHEN and CDR2 SYDVKM. CDR3 region: CASSFYGNYEQYF. Written as DNA, the CDR3 is TGTGCCAGCAGTTTTTACGGAAACTACGAGCAGTACTTC.

This clonotype showed up many times. The genes are TRBV12-3 or TRBV12-4 and TRBJ2-3, with 7 bases fitting TRBD1. Losses at the gene ends were 4 bases for V and 2 bases for J; bases not matched to a gene: 3. The CDR3 runs 14 residues. The chain's CDR3 is CASSSTGPTDTQYF. Written as DNA, the CDR3 is TGTGCCAGCAGTTCGACAGGGCCCACAGATACGCAGTATTTT.

For this clonotype: No conserved phenylalanine or tryptophan is present at the end of the CDR3, so a read error is the likely explanation. V gene TRBV9 combines with J gene TRBJ2-7; D is unresolved. Trimming removed 4 bases from V and 5 bases from J, with 10 bases in between. CDR1 is SGDLS and CDR2 is YYNGEE in the germline V gene. The CDR3 runs 12 residues. Written as DNA, the CDR3 is TGTGCCAGCAGCAAGGGCTTGAACGAGCAGTACTTA. It codes for CASSKGLNEQYL.

This chain links TRBV9 with TRBJ2-5; 8 bases match TRBD2. The J segment lost 3 bases and the V segment lost 4 bases, leaving 5 bases of the junction unmatched. The CDR3 is made up of 14 amino acids. Germline V gene lookup returns CDR1 SGDLS and CDR2 YYNGEE. In DNA form, the CDR3 reads TGTGCCAGCAGCCCGCGGGGGGCGGAAGAGACCCAGTACTTC. This translates into CASSPRGAEETQYF.

The chain combines TRBV30 with TRBJ2-7, with D tentatively TRBD2 (5 bases). Germline CDR1 GTSNPN, CDR2 SVGIG (reference sequence). V shed 0 bases and J shed 6 bases, with 6 bases lying between them. There are 11 residues in the CDR3. The CDR3 DNA sequence: TGTGCCTGGAGTGTAGGGAGCGAGCAGTACTTC. Its protein is CAWSVGSEQYF.

This clonotype was seen only a few times. The rearrangement uses TRBV7-2 and TRBJ1-1; possibly TRBD1 for D (6 bases). Trimming left V 6 bases short and J 5 bases short, with 22 bases between. Per the germline V gene, CDR1 is SGHTA and CDR2 is FQGNSA. This CDR3 is built from 16 residues. The CDR3 loop reads CASRLNRGAAGTEAFF. CDR3 nucleotides: TGTGCCAGCAGACTTAACCGGGGGGCAGCGGGGACTGAAGCTTTCTTT. Full variable domain (remainder filled in from reference TRBV7-2 and TRBJ1-1): GAGVSQSPSNKVTEKGKDVELRCDPISGHTALYWYRQSLGQGLEFLIYFQGNSAPDKSGLPSDRFSAERTGGSVSTLTIQRTQQEDSAVYLCASRLNRGAAGTEAFFGQGTRLTVV.